This TCR beta chain was identified during a study of cytomegalovirus exposure and HLA in healthy donors. Germline CDR1 reads MNHNS; CDR2 reads SASEGT. V shed 8 bases and J 0 bases; nucleotides not matched to a gene: 5. The CDR3 contains 15 residues. As for this clone: What it binds is not known.

The primer mix had 60 Vbeta and 13 Jbeta primers. Profiling relied on immunoSEQ multiplex PCR, and the TCRdb table lists in-frame clones only, not all of them. The sample has 150,000 to 200,000 clones, about four fifths seen once. General study points: It was only CMV serostatus that was available as immune exposure information.

Material: PBMCs. This receptor was taken from a woman between 18 and 30 years old in good health and CMV-seropositive. The chain joins TRBV6-1 to TRBJ2-2; 8 nucleotides match TRBD1. The CDR3 DNA sequence: TGTGCCAGCCTAGGACAGGGTCCGAACACCGGGGAGCTGTTTTTT. It codes for CASLGQGPNTGELFF.